The clone carrying this T cell receptor beta chain was seen more than once but under ten times. Its antigen is unidentified. This clone may be a read error of a much larger clone one base away. Isolation of PBMCs gave at least 7 million cells per sample. Total RNA, at least 5 micrograms per sample, was extracted from PBMCs. A sample-barcoded 5' primer and a J-beta primer mix were used in a second PCR of about 6 to 12 cycles. TCRdb re-derived calls from the 5' RACE reads in MiXCR, one entry per CDR3 protein. The sample lists hundreds of thousands of distinct CDR3 sequences; 32% were seen once. Germline V gene data show CDR1 as MNHEY and CDR2 as SVGEGT. V was trimmed by 0 bases and J by 5 bases, leaving 14 bases between them. The CDR3 has 15 residues. The sample originates from a study of blood T cells in healthy people across ages. Findings and limits, study-wide: Both higher diversity and more naive CD4+ cells marked long-lived donors when set against aged donors.

Sequencing was performed on blood. The rearrangement uses TRBV6-2 or TRBV6-3 and TRBJ2-7, with D possibly called TRBD1 or TRBD2 (5 bases each). The TCR was taken from a woman older than 75 in good health. CDR3 protein: CASSYSGLSGHEQYF. In nucleotides, the CDR3 is TGTGCCAGCAGTTACTCGGGGCTTTCGGGACACGAGCAGTACTTC.